The present entry profiles one T cell receptor (beta chain) with its context. This specimen belongs to a study of blood T cell repertoires in COVID-19. The overall study: Samples representing acute and convalescent COVID-19 were sourced from the United States, Italy and Spain. The analysed material was cDNA or gDNA that came from T cells, B-cell-depleted T cells, or PBMCs.

In germline, CDR1 is SGHVS, CDR2 FQNEAQ. The CDR3 length is 13 residues. Trimming took 4 bases from V and 3 from J, leaving 7 bases between them. Authors' methods: Estimation of nucleated cell counts was performed using reference gene primer amplification. Repertoires were generated with immunoSEQ multiplex PCR, while TCRdb's copy carries only in-frame clones and drops some. That table is the source of V, J and clone size, and D and trimming were worked out from the DNA. Among more than 200,000 clones listed, about 90% were seen once. The clonotype originates from an older woman with acute or convalescent COVID-19. The rearrangement uses TRBV7-8 and TRBJ1-5, with D hard to call. The sequenced sample was peripheral blood. The CDR3 sequence: CASSSGINQPQHF. The CDR3 bases are TGTGCCAGCAGCTCGGGGATCAATCAGCCCCAGCATTTT.